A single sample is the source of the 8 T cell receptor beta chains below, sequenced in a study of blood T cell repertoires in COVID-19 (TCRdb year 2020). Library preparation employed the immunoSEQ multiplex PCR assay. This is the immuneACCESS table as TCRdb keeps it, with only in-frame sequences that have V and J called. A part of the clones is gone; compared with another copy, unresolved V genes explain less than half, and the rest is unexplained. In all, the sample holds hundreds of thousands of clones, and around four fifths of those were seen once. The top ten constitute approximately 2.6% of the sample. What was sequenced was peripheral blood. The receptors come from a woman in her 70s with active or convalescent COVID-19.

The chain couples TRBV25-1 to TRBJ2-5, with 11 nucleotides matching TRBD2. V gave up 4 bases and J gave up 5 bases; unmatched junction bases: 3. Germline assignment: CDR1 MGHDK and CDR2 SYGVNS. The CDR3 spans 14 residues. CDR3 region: CASSVAGGPETQYF. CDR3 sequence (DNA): TGTGCCAGCAGTGTAGCGGGAGGGCCGGAGACCCAGTACTTC.

CDR3 amino acids: CASSLGGASNDIPYEQYF. For the CDR3, the DNA is TGTGCCAGCAGCTTGGGGGGCGCCTCGAACGATATACCCTACGAGCAGTACTTC. The rearrangement uses TRBV5-5 and TRBJ2-7; D is possibly TRBD1 (5 bases). Germline CDR1 is SGHKS and CDR2 is YYEKEE (reference sequence). V dropped 0 bases and J dropped 2 bases, with 21 bases sitting between them. The CDR3 extends over 18 amino acids.

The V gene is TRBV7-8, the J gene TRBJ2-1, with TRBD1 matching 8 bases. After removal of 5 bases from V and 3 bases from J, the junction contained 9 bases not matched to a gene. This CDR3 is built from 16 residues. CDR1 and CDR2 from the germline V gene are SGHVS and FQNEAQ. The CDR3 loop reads CASSPQGVADYNEQFF. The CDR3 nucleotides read TGTGCCAGCAGCCCACAGGGGGTAGCGGACTACAATGAGCAGTTCTTC. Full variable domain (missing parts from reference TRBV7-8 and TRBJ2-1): GAGVSQSPRYKVAKRGQDVALRCDPISGHVSLFWYQQALGQGPEFLTYFQNEAQLDKSGLPSDRFFAERPEGSVSTLKIQRTQQEDSAVYLCASSPQGVADYNEQFFGPGTRLTVL.

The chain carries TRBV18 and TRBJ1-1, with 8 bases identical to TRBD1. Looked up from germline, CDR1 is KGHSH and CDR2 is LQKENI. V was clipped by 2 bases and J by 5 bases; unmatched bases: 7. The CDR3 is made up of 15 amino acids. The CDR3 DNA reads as TGTGCCAGCTCACCAATCGACAGGGGAGGAACTGAAGCTTTCTTT. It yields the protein CASSPIDRGGTEAFF.

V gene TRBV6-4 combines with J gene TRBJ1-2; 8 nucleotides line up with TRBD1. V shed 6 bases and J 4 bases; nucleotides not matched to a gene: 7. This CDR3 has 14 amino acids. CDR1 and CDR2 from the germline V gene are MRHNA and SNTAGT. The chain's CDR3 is CASRGQAPSYGYTF. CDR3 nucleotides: TGTGCCAGCAGGGGACAGGCGCCTTCCTATGGCTACACCTTC.

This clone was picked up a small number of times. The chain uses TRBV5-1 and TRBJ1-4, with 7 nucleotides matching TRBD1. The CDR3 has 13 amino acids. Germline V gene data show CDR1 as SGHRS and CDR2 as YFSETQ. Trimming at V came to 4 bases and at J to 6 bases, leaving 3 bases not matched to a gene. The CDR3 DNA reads TGCGCCAGCAGCGACAGGGCAGATGAAAAACTGTTTTTT. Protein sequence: CASSDRADEKLFF.

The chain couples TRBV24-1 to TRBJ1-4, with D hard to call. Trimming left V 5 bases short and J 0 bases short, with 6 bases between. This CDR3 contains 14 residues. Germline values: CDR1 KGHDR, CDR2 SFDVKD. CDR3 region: CATSGNPTNEKLFF. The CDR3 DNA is TGTGCCACCAGTGGTAATCCAACTAATGAAAAACTGTTTTTT.

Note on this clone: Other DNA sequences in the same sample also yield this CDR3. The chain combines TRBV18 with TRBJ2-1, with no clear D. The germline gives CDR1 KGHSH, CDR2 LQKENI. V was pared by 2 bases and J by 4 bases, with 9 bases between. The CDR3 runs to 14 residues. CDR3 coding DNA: TGTGCCAGCTCACCAACCAGGTCTTACAATGAGCAGTTCTTC. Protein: CASSPTRSYNEQFF. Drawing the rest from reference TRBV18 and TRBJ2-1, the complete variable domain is NAGVMQNPRHLVRRRGQEARLRCSPMKGHSHVYWYRQLPEEGLKFMVYLQKENIIDESGMPKERFSAEFPKEGPSILRIQQVVRGDSAAYFCASSPTRSYNEQFFGPGTRLTVL.